A selection of T cell receptor beta chains follows, all from one sample in a study of T cells in Graves' hyperthyroidism and ophthalmopathy. TCRdb reprocessed the multiplex PCR reads with MiXCR, giving one entry per CDR3 protein. The table records approximately 600,000 distinct CDR3 sequences, roughly 20% of them present only once. Sequenced material: blood. The source is a man aged 25 to 40 with Graves' ophthalmopathy. Each CDR3 is given with its conserved first and last residue. D genes are given only for firm matches. Expanded clones get a size class; other rows say once, few or many, or leave the size out.

j_gene,d_gene,v_gene,abundance,CDR3nt,CDR3aa
TRBJ2-7,-,TRBV20-1,-,TGCAGTGCTAGTCTAAGGGGCGGCGGTTACGAGCAGTACTTC,CSASLRGGGYEQYF
TRBJ1-2,-,TRBV20-1,many,TGCAGTGCTACCTCGGACAGCTATGGCTACACCTTC,CSATSDSYGYTF
TRBJ2-7,TRBD1,TRBV7-2,many,TGTGCCAGCAGCCCTCAACAGGGGGCAGCCTACGAGCAGTACTTC,CASSPQQGAAYEQYF
TRBJ2-2,-,TRBV5-4,few,TGTGCCAGCAGCTTCGACCCCGCAGTGACCGGGGAGCTGTTTTTT,CASSFDPAVTGELFF
TRBJ2-2,TRBD2,TRBV19,-,TGTGCCAGTAGTATCGGCTGGCGAGGGAGGGCCCGGATCGGGGAGCTGTTTTTT,CASSIGWRGRARIGELFF
TRBJ2-7,TRBD1,TRBV11-2,few,TGTGCCAGCAGCTCCTTCTCCCCGCACCGGGACAGGGGGTTCGAGCAGTACTTC,CASSSFSPHRDRGFEQYF
TRBJ2-3,-,TRBV10-3,few,TGTGCCACCAAGGAAGCGGAGACTAGCACAGATACGCAGTATTTT,CATKEAETSTDTQYF
TRBJ1-1,-,TRBV3-1,many,TGTGCCAGCAGCCACCGGGGGATGAACACTGAAGCTTTCTTT,CASSHRGMNTEAFF
TRBJ2-6,-,TRBV5-1,-,TGCGCCAGCAGCCTCGAAGGGAACTCTGGGGCCAACGTCCTGACTTTC,CASSLEGNSGANVLTF
TRBJ1-2,TRBD1,TRBV6-1,few,TGTGCCAGCAGCTTCGACGGACAGGTGAACTATGGCTACACCTTC,CASSFDGQVNYGYTF
TRBJ1-5,TRBD1,TRBV6-1,-,TGTGCCAGCAGTGATAGAGGCAGGGGGCTTGGACAGCCCCAGCATTTT,CASSDRGRGLGQPQHF
TRBJ2-2,-,TRBV28,many,TGTGCCAGCAGTTGGGCTCTTAACACCGGGGAGCTGTTTTTT,CASSWALNTGELFF
TRBJ1-2,TRBD1,TRBV5-1,many,TGCGCCAGCAGCTTGACAGGGGGACATGGCTACACCTTC,CASSLTGGHGYTF
TRBJ2-4,-,TRBV28,many,TGTGCCAGCAGTTCCGGGACCCCAAACATTCAGTACTTC,CASSSGTPNIQYF
TRBJ2-1,-,TRBV20-1,-,TGCAGTGCTGGCGGATTAAGCTACAATGAGCAGTTCTTC,CSAGGLSYNEQFF
TRBJ2-1,TRBD1,TRBV30,few,TGTGCCTCGGGACAGGGGTATAATGAGCAGTTCTTC,CASGQGYNEQFF
TRBJ2-1,-,TRBV5-6,many,TGTGCCAGCAGCGTCGGCGGGCCCGGAGAGCAGTTCTTC,CASSVGGPGEQFF
TRBJ2-1,TRBD2,TRBV7-3,many,TGTGCCAGCAAGAAAACTAGCGGGAGAGGGACAGATGAGCAGTTCTTC,CASKKTSGRGTDEQFF
TRBJ2-5,-,TRBV19,-,TGTGCCAGTAGTGGGGAGGAAGCGACCGAGACCCAGTACTTC,CASSGEEATETQYF
TRBJ2-5,TRBD1,TRBV5-4,few,TGTGCCAGCAGCGGTGAATGGGACAGGGTGCCAGAGACCCAGTACTTC,CASSGEWDRVPETQYF
TRBJ2-2,-,TRBV6-1,-,TGTGCCAGCAGTGAGCACGGGACAACTACGAACACCGGGGAGCTGTTTTTT,CASSEHGTTTNTGELFF
TRBJ2-4,-,TRBV25-1,-,TGTGCCAGCAGTGACCCCGGACTGGGAAACATTCAGTACTTC,CASSDPGLGNIQYF
TRBJ1-5,-,TRBV2,many,TGTGCCAGCCATGGACAGCTTAGCAATCAGCCCCAGCATTTT,CASHGQLSNQPQHF
TRBJ2-1,TRBD2,TRBV24-1,many,TGTGCCACCAGTGATCAGAAGCGGGAGGGCCCCTACAATGAGCAGTTCTTC,CATSDQKREGPYNEQFF
TRBJ2-5,TRBD2,TRBV28,few,TGTGCCAGCAGAGCCGGGACTAGCTCACAAGAGACCCAGTACTTC,CASRAGTSSQETQYF
TRBJ1-3,-,TRBV10-1,many,TGCGCCAGCAGTGGAGGGTCTGGAAACACCATATATTTT,CASSGGSGNTIYF
TRBJ2-1,TRBD1,TRBV6-2/TRBV6-3,many,TGTGCCAGCAGACCTAGTACAGGGGGCTTAGTCAATGAGCAGTTCTTC,CASRPSTGGLVNEQFF
TRBJ2-7,-,TRBV20-1,few,TGCAGTGCTAGAGATCTCCTTACCTACGAGCAGTACTTC,CSARDLLTYEQYF
TRBJ1-5,-,TRBV4-1,-,TGCGCCAGCAGCGACAGTTGGAGCAATCAGCCCCAGCATTTT,CASSDSWSNQPQHF
TRBJ2-2,TRBD1,TRBV13,-,TGTGCCAGCAGACGAGGACAGGGAGCCTCCGGGGAGCTGTTTTTT,CASRRGQGASGELFF